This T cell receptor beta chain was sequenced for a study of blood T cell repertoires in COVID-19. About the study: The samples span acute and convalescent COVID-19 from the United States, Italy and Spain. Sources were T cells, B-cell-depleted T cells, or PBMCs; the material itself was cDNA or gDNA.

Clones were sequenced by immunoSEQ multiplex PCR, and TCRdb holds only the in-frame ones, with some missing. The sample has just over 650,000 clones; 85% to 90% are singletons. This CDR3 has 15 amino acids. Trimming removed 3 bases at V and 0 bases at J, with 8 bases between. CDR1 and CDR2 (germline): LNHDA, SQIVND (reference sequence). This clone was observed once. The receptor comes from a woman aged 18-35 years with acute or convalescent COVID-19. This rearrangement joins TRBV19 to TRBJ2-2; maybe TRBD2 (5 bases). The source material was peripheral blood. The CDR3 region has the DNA TGTGCCAGTAGTATTCGAGCGGCGAACACCGGGGAGCTGTTTTTT. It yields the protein CASSIRAANTGELFF.